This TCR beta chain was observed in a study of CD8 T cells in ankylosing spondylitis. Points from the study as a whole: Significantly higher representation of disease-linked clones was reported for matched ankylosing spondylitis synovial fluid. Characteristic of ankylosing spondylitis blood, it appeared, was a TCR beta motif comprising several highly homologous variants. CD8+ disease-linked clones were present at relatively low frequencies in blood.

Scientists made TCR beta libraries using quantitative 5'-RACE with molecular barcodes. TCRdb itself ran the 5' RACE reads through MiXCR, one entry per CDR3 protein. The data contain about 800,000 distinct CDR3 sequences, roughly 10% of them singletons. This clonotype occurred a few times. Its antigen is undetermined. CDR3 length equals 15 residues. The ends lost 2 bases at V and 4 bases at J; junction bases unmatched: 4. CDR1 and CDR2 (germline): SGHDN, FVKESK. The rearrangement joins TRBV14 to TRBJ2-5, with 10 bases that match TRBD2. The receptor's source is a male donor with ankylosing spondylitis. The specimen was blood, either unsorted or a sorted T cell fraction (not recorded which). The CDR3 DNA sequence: TGTGCCAGCAGCCAACTAGCGGGAGTGGTAGAGACCCAGTACTTC. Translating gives CASSQLAGVVETQYF.